These 5 T cell receptor beta chains originate from one sample sequenced in a study of OX40 agonist ivuxolimab in advanced cancers. Libraries were made using the immunoSEQ multiplex PCR assay. The table comes from immuneACCESS by way of TCRdb, which keeps in-frame sequences with V and J called. Part of the clones is missing from these tables; in studies checked, under half for an unresolved V gene and the rest for unknown reasons. The sample records 55,000 to 85,000 clones, 70% to 90% of which are singletons. Clones ranked in the top ten supply 1.3% of the sample. The source material was CD4+ or CD8+ T cells sorted from blood, sampled in a trial of the OX40 agonist ivuxolimab. The source of these receptors is an adult with an advanced solid tumor such as melanoma, head and neck, liver or kidney cancer.

This chain links TRBV2 with TRBJ2-1; 11 bases match TRBD2. This CDR3 has 13 residues. CDR1 is SNHLY, CDR2 FYNNEI, per germline. V gave up 6 bases and J gave up 10 bases; unmatched junction bases: 5. The CDR3 DNA reads TGTGCCAGCAGGTTAGCGGGAGGGCCCGAGCAGTTCTTC. It is translated as CASRLAGGPEQFF.

The chain carries TRBV7-9 and TRBJ2-1; possible D gene TRBD2, 7 bases. V was shortened by 5 bases and J by 7 bases, with 24 bases between the two germline ends. The CDR3 has 17 residues. Germline V lookup: CDR1 SEHNR, CDR2 FQNEAQ (reference sequence). The CDR3 sequence: CASSPLVGGGPLNEQFF. In DNA form, the CDR3 reads TGTGCCAGCAGCCCTCTTGTAGGGGGGGGGCCCCTAAATGAGCAGTTCTTC.

The chain combines TRBV6-5 with TRBJ2-4, with 8 bases aligning to TRBD2. The germline V gene encodes CDR1 MNHEY and CDR2 SVGAGI. CDR3 length: 16 residues. Trimming took 0 bases from V and 9 from J; bases not matched to a gene: 10. Here the CDR3 DNA reads TGTGCCAGCAGTTACTCGATGTCTGGGCGGGGGGTCATTCAGTACTTC. As protein: CASSYSMSGRGVIQYF.

The V call is TRBV27, the J call TRBJ2-7; 10 nucleotides align to TRBD2. The CDR3 consists of 15 residues. CDR1 is MNHEY and CDR2 is SMNVEV in the germline V gene (reference sequence). The junction had 3 bases not matched to a gene; V was cut back by 2 bases and J by 2 bases. CDR3 amino acids: CASSLIAGGTYEQYF. The CDR3 nucleotides read TGTGCCAGCAGTTTAATAGCGGGGGGTACCTACGAGCAGTACTTC.

V and J are TRBV18 and TRBJ1-1; TRBD1 matches 7 bases. The CDR3 contains 15 residues. The J segment lost 4 bases and the V segment lost 0 bases, leaving 5 bases of the junction unmatched. Germline CDR1 is KGHSH and CDR2 is LQKENI. The CDR3 sequence is CASSPPTGLSTEAFF. DNA for the CDR3: TGTGCCAGCTCACCACCGACAGGGTTGAGCACTGAAGCTTTCTTT. Full variable domain (rest looked up from reference TRBV18 and TRBJ1-1): NAGVMQNPRHLVRRRGQEARLRCSPMKGHSHVYWYRQLPEEGLKFMVYLQKENIIDESGMPKERFSAEFPKEGPSILRIQQVVRGDSAAYFCASSPPTGLSTEAFFGQGTRLTVV.